Shown below are 31 T cell receptor beta chains from a single sample sequenced in a study of T cell responses to AZD1222 COVID-19 vaccine. Only in-frame clones appear in the TCRdb table, and some are missing; sequencing was by immunoSEQ multiplex PCR. This table has some 120,000 clones, 80% to 90% appearing once. Sequences were derived from peripheral blood, sampled on day 0 of AZD1222 vaccination. These receptors came from an adult in good health.

The chain couples TRBV11-2 to TRBJ2-7; D call uncertain. This CDR3 contains 13 residues. Per germline, CDR1 SGHAT and CDR2 FQNNGV. Trimming shortened V by 1 base and J by 2 bases, and 6 bases separated the two germline ends. The CDR3 region is CASSLGRAYEQYF. CDR3 coding DNA: TGTGCCAGCAGCTTAGGCCGGGCCTACGAGCAGTACTTC.

This chain connects TRBV4-3 to TRBJ2-2, with D possibly TRBD2 on 6 matching bases. CDR3 length: 16 residues. Trimming cost V 3 bases and J 3 bases, with 14 bases left between them. Germline values: CDR1 LGHNA, CDR2 YSLEER. The CDR3 nucleotides are TGCGCCAGCAGCCACAGGAGGGTGGGGGACACCGGGGAGCTGTTTTTT. It specifies CASSHRRVGDTGELFF.

Concerning this clone: This same CDR3 is encoded by further DNA sequences in the sample. The chain is built from TRBV6-5 and TRBJ1-2; D not resolved. Trimming shortened V by 6 bases and J by 0 bases, and 5 bases separated the two germline ends. Germline values: CDR1 MNHEY, CDR2 SVGAGI. CDR3 length equals 12 residues. The chain's CDR3 is CASSNTNYGYTF. The CDR3 nucleotides are TGTGCCAGCAGCAATACTAACTATGGCTACACCTTC.

The CDR3 DNA sequence: TGTGCCACCATGGGAGGGGGGGACGAGCAGTACTTC. It encodes CATMGGGDEQYF. The chain links TRBV7-9 to TRBJ2-7, with D perhaps TRBD2 (7 bases). Germline CDR1 SEHNR, CDR2 FQNEAQ (reference sequence). The CDR3 extends over 12 amino acids. V was clipped by 10 bases and J by 5 bases, with 15 bases between them.

Only a few counts were recorded for this clone. The V call is TRBV18, the J call TRBJ1-1; D is unresolved. The CDR3 covers 11 residues. Deletions cut 6 bases from V and 1 base from J, with 3 bases between. CDR1 and CDR2 from the germline V gene are KGHSH and LQKENI. CDR3 coding DNA: TGTGCCAGCTCTCCGAACACTGAAGCTTTCTTT. Translating it yields CASSPNTEAFF. The variable domain in full, with the rest retrieved from reference TRBV18 and TRBJ1-1, is NAGVMQNPRHLVRRRGQEARLRCSPMKGHSHVYWYRQLPEEGLKFMVYLQKENIIDESGMPKERFSAEFPKEGPSILRIQQVVRGDSAAYFCASSPNTEAFFGQGTRLTVV.

The chain joins TRBV7-2 to TRBJ2-5; D is unclear. CDR3 length: 14 amino acids. Germline CDR1 is SGHTA and CDR2 is FQGNSA. V lost 5 bases and J 3 bases, leaving 13 bases between the germline ends. CDR3 amino acids: CASSKGYIKETQYF. CDR3 sequence (DNA): TGTGCCAGCAGCAAAGGGTATATAAAAGAGACCCAGTACTTC.

The genes are TRBV25-1 and TRBJ2-7; D is perhaps TRBD2 (7 bases). V lost 5 bases and J lost 7, with 21 bases in between. CDR1 is MGHDK, CDR2 SYGVNS, per germline. The CDR3 runs to 15 residues. The chain's CDR3 is CASSLGGLPLMEQYF. The CDR3 bases are TGTGCCAGCAGTTTGGGGGGGCTCCCATTAATGGAGCAGTACTTC.

The chain combines TRBV2 with TRBJ2-3; TRBD1 aligns across 7 bases. The CDR3 runs 15 residues. Germline V gene sequence: CDR1 SNHLY, CDR2 FYNNEI. Trimming cost V 4 bases and J 4 bases; bases outside gene matches: 8. Written as DNA, the CDR3 is TGTGCCAGCAGTGTGGAAGGGGGCAATTCAGATACGCAGTATTTT. Translated: CASSVEGGNSDTQYF.

This clone occurred a few times. V gene TRBV29-1 combines with J gene TRBJ2-7; 7 nucleotides line up with TRBD1. CDR3 length: 12 amino acids. The J segment lost 3 bases and the V segment lost 7 bases, leaving 6 bases of the junction unmatched. Germline-derived CDR1 and CDR2 are SQVTM and ANQGSEA. The chain's CDR3 is CSGTGDHYEQYF. The CDR3 nucleotides are TGCAGCGGGACAGGAGATCACTACGAGCAGTACTTC.

The rearrangement joins TRBV6-5 to TRBJ2-3; possible D gene TRBD1, 5 bases. The CDR3 spans 16 residues. The germline V gene encodes CDR1 MNHEY and CDR2 SVGAGI. The V and J ends lost 4 bases and 1 base respectively, with 15 bases between them. The CDR3 loop reads CASSLGQGWGTDTQYF. The CDR3 nucleotides are TGTGCCAGCAGTTTGGGTCAGGGATGGGGCACAGATACGCAGTATTTT.

This rearrangement joins TRBV7-2 to TRBJ2-5; possible D gene TRBD2, 6 bases. V gave up 1 base and J gave up 4 bases, with 7 bases separating them. Per the germline V gene, CDR1 is SGHTA and CDR2 is FQGNSA. This CDR3 is 13 amino acids long. CDR3 region: CASSLVGGETQYF. In nucleotides, the CDR3 is TGTGCCAGCAGCTTAGTGGGGGGAGAGACCCAGTACTTC.

The CDR3: CASSVVGLGLVADTQYF. For the CDR3, the DNA is TGTGCCAGCAGCGTAGTTGGGTTGGGACTAGTCGCAGATACGCAGTATTTT. The rearrangement joins TRBV9 to TRBJ2-3; TRBD2 matches at 8 bases. V was pared by 0 bases and J by 4 bases, with 10 bases of the junction left unmatched. CDR1 is SGDLS and CDR2 is YYNGEE in the germline V gene. CDR3 length: 17 residues.

This clone was seen more than once but under ten times. The gene calls are TRBV21-1 and TRBJ1-5. TRBV21-1 is a pseudogene. The CDR3 loop spans 11 amino acids. CDR3 sequence reads: CASSLNQPQHF. CDR3 sequence (DNA): TGTGCCAGCAGTCTAAATCAGCCCCAGCATTTT.

The chain combines TRBV7-9 with TRBJ2-7; D gene unclear. The CDR3 has 13 amino acids. Germline V gives CDR1 SEHNR, CDR2 FQNEAQ (reference sequence). V was shortened by 5 bases and J by 6 bases, with 14 bases between the two germline ends. CDR3 loop: CASSPPLPGEQYF. The DNA for the CDR3 is TGTGCCAGCAGCCCCCCCCTTCCGGGCGAGCAGTACTTC.

The chain couples TRBV4-2 to TRBJ1-4; a weak D match, TRBD1 (5 bases). The V gene lost 1 base and the J gene lost 3 bases, with 6 bases spanning the gap. Germline V gene lookup returns CDR1 LGHNA and CDR2 YNFKEQ. The CDR3 extends over 14 amino acids. CDR3 protein: CASSQGDSNEKLFF. DNA for the CDR3: TGTGCCAGCAGCCAAGGGGACTCTAATGAAAAACTGTTTTTT.

The chain couples TRBV7-8 to TRBJ2-7, with D tentatively TRBD2 (8 bases). The CDR3 is 18 residues long. Germline V gene sequence: CDR1 SGHVS, CDR2 FQNEAQ. V was pared by 1 base and J by 3 bases, with 22 bases between. CDR3 DNA: TGTGCCAGCAGCTTAGAGGGGGCGCGGGGGGATCTCCTCTACGAGCAGTACTTC. It codes for CASSLEGARGDLLYEQYF. The full variable domain, its missing parts supplied by reference TRBV7-8 and TRBJ2-7, is GAGVSQSPRYKVAKRGQDVALRCDPISGHVSLFWYQQALGQGPEFLTYFQNEAQLDKSGLPSDRFFAERPEGSVSTLKIQRTQQEDSAVYLCASSLEGARGDLLYEQYFGPGTRLTVT.

As DNA, the CDR3 is TGTGCCAGCAGTTTGGGGTCTCACGGGGCAGCTTTCTTT. Its protein product is CASSLGSHGAAFF. The rearrangement uses TRBV28 and TRBJ1-1; maybe TRBD1 (5 bases). CDR3 length: 13 amino acids. CDR1 MDHEN and CDR2 SYDVKM come from the germline V gene. V lost 3 bases and J lost 10, with 15 bases in between.

The chain combines TRBV30 with TRBJ1-3; TRBD1 agrees at 7 bases. This CDR3 has 14 residues. Germline V gene sequence: CDR1 GTSNPN, CDR2 SVGIG (reference sequence). The V segment lost 4 bases and the J segment 0 bases; nucleotides outside the gene matches: 3. The CDR3 region is CAWNDRVSGNTIYF. CDR3 sequence (DNA): TGTGCCTGGAATGACAGGGTCTCTGGAAACACCATATATTTT.

The chain links TRBV5-1 to TRBJ2-2, with TRBD1 identical over 8 bases. The trim removed 2 bases at V and 7 bases at J, leaving 7 bases unmatched. Germline V gene lookup returns CDR1 SGHRS and CDR2 YFSETQ. The CDR3 contains 15 residues. CDR3 bases: TGCGCCAGCAGCTTAGGCGGACAGGGTATCGGGGAGCTGTTTTTT. Its protein product is CASSLGGQGIGELFF.

This clone was seen more than once but under ten times. V is TRBV20-1 and J is TRBJ2-1, with 8 bases identical to TRBD2. This CDR3 has 13 residues. Unmatched junction bases numbered 2, after V lost 3 bases and J lost 4 bases. CDR1 DFQATT and CDR2 SNEGSKA come from the germline V gene (reference sequence). The CDR3 loop is CSASQREYNEQFF. The DNA for the CDR3 is TGCAGTGCTAGTCAGCGGGAGTACAATGAGCAGTTCTTC.

This chain connects TRBV7-9 to TRBJ2-5, with no clear D. V lost 3 bases and J 5 bases, leaving 7 bases between the germline ends. CDR1 is SEHNR and CDR2 is FQNEAQ in the germline V gene (reference sequence). CDR3 length: 12 amino acids. The DNA of the CDR3 is TGTGCCAGCAGCTTTTATGGGGAGACCCAGTACTTC. The encoded protein is CASSFYGETQYF.

This clone was counted between two and nine times. The CDR3 nucleotides read TGCAGTGCTAGTTACCATGGCTACACCTTC. Its protein is CSASYHGYTF. V gene TRBV20-1 combines with J gene TRBJ1-2; D is unclear. CDR3 length: 10 residues. CDR1 is DFQATT, CDR2 SNEGSKA, per germline (reference sequence). The V end was cut by 3 bases, the J end by 6 bases, with 5 bases between.

The table lists this clone with a count of one. This chain uses TRBV5-1 with TRBJ1-4; D perhaps matches TRBD1 (5 bases). V lost 4 bases to trimming and J lost 5 bases, with 15 bases between them. Germline V gives CDR1 SGHRS, CDR2 YFSETQ. This CDR3 is 15 amino acids long. The CDR3 spells CASSPAGGGNEKLFF. The CDR3 DNA follows: TGCGCCAGCAGCCCCGCGGGTGGGGGAAATGAAAAACTGTTTTTT.

This clone occurred once. The V call is TRBV28, the J call TRBJ1-1; 7 positions agree with TRBD1. Germline loops: CDR1 MDHEN, CDR2 SYDVKM. Trimming took 5 bases from V and 5 from J; bases not matched to a gene: 11. The length of the CDR3 is 15 residues. DNA for the CDR3: TGTGCCAGCAGTCTTCAGACAGGGTTAGGGACTGAAGCTTTCTTT. This translates into CASSLQTGLGTEAFF.

The genes are TRBV5-1 and TRBJ2-7; D might be TRBD1 (6 bases). CDR1 is SGHRS, CDR2 YFSETQ, per germline. The CDR3 is made up of 13 amino acids. Trimming pared 4 bases from V and 2 bases from J, leaving 10 bases between. The CDR3 sequence is CASSRDTAYEQYF. For the CDR3, the DNA is TGCGCCAGCAGCCGGGACACCGCCTACGAGCAGTACTTC.

The chain links TRBV30 to TRBJ2-3, with TRBD1 matching over 9 bases. CDR3 length equals 16 residues. The trim removed 6 bases at V and 2 bases at J, leaving 12 bases unmatched. CDR1 and CDR2 from the germline V gene are GTSNPN and SVGIG (reference sequence). This chain's CDR3 is CACKTGQGTATDTQYF. The CDR3 DNA follows: TGTGCCTGCAAAACGGGACAGGGCACGGCCACAGATACGCAGTATTTT.

The genes are TRBV24-1 and TRBJ2-1; 10 bases map to TRBD2. Trimming cost V 0 bases and J 8 bases; bases outside gene matches: 6. This CDR3 is built from 16 residues. Germline values: CDR1 KGHDR, CDR2 SFDVKD. CDR3 DNA: TGTGCCACCAGTGATTTGCAGTCTAGCGGGAGCTATGAGCAGTTCTTC. Translating it yields CATSDLQSSGSYEQFF.

This CDR3 is CASSVAGTASYEQYF. DNA for the CDR3: TGTGCCAGCAGCGTGGCCGGGACAGCTTCCTACGAGCAGTACTTC. The chain carries TRBV7-8 and TRBJ2-7; TRBD1 aligns across 7 bases. This CDR3 has 15 residues. The J segment lost 1 base and the V segment lost 5 bases, leaving 8 bases of the junction unmatched. Germline CDR1 reads SGHVS; CDR2 reads FQNEAQ.

The CDR3 loop reads CASSTRLAGAYEQYF. Here the CDR3 DNA reads TGTGCCAGCAGCACCCGACTAGCGGGAGCCTACGAGCAGTACTTC. V gene TRBV11-3 combines with J gene TRBJ2-7, with 12 bases aligning to TRBD2. The CDR3 is made up of 15 amino acids. J was trimmed by 2 bases and V by 5 bases; bases with no gene match: 4. Germline values: CDR1 SGHNT, CDR2 YENEEA.

V and J are TRBV24-1 and TRBJ2-7; unclear D gene. CDR1 is KGHDR, CDR2 SFDVKD, per germline. CDR3 length equals 16 residues. The V end was cut by 2 bases, the J end by 0 bases, with 13 bases between. CDR3 protein: CATSDSKGKGSYEQYF. The CDR3 DNA reads TGTGCCACCAGTGATTCTAAGGGAAAAGGCTCCTACGAGCAGTACTTC.

This chain uses TRBV7-9 with TRBJ2-2; TRBD2 agrees at 8 bases. Germline CDR1 reads SEHNR; CDR2 reads FQNEAQ (reference sequence). Trimming at V came to 5 bases and at J to 4 bases, leaving 9 bases not matched to a gene. The CDR3 consists of 16 residues. The CDR3 nucleotides read TGTGCCAGCAGCACCCAAGCGGGAGCGGGCACCGGGGAGCTGTTTTTT. Translating gives CASSTQAGAGTGELFF.